This TCR beta chain was recovered during a study of T cells in Graves' hyperthyroidism and ophthalmopathy. Regions amplified from RNA transcripts were the TCR beta CDR3 regions. In the first-round RT-PCR of the TCR CDR3, the HTBI primer set was used. TCRdb analysed the multiplex PCR reads with MiXCR anew, one entry per CDR3 protein. The sample holds hundreds of thousands of distinct CDR3 sequences, about 35% seen once. Many counts were recorded for this clonotype. Germline V gene lookup returns CDR1 SQVTM and CDR2 ANQGSEA. The germline V and J ends were trimmed by 6 bases and 4 bases, with 15 bases remaining between them. The CDR3 is made up of 13 amino acids. Subjects aged 18 to 65 presented with newly diagnosed hyperthyroidism of less than 2 months' duration. Exclusion of patients followed from uncontrolled infection, other autoimmune disease, pregnancy or lactation. Diagnoses were established using clinical symptoms, serum thyroxine and TRAb, thyroid ultrasound and orbital computed tomography. A roughly 9.1 ml volume of fresh peripheral blood provided the PBMCs.

The sequenced material came from blood. The chain employs TRBV29-1 and TRBJ1-2, with D tentatively TRBD1 (6 bases). This clonotype was sampled from a woman in her thirties or forties with Graves' hyperthyroidism. The CDR3 DNA follows: TGCAGCGTCGACCAGGGGAGACTCTATGGCTACACCTTC. Protein: CSVDQGRLYGYTF.